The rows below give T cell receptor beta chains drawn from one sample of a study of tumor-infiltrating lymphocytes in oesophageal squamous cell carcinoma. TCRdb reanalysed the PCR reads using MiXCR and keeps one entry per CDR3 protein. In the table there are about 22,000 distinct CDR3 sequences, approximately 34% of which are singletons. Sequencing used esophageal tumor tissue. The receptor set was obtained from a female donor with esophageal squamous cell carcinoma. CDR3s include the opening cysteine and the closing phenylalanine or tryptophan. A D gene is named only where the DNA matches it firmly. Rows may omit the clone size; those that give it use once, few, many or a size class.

CDR3 DNA: TGTGCCAGCGGTGGTGGGTCTGGGGCCAACGTCCTGACTTTC
CDR3 protein: CASGGGSGANVLTF
clone size: NA
J gene: TRBJ2-6
V gene: TRBV12-3/TRBV12-4
D gene: NA

CDR3 DNA: TGTGCCAGCAGATTAGCGGGAGGGCGAGGAGAGACCCAGTACTTC
CDR3 protein: CASRLAGGRGETQYF
clone size: many
J gene: TRBJ2-5
V gene: TRBV28
D gene: TRBD2

CDR3 DNA: TGTGCCAGCAGCCAAAGGGACAGTCTCGAGCAGTACTTC
CDR3 protein: CASSQRDSLEQYF
clone size: NA
J gene: TRBJ2-7
V gene: TRBV12-3/TRBV12-4
D gene: TRBD1

CDR3 DNA: TGTGCCAGCAGCCCCGAGGGAGGGAAAGAGACCCAGTACTTC
CDR3 protein: CASSPEGGKETQYF
clone size: NA
J gene: TRBJ2-5
V gene: TRBV7-2
D gene: TRBD2

CDR3 DNA: TGTGCCAGCAGCCGCGGGACAGGGGGTGGACGCGAGCAGTACTTC
CDR3 protein: CASSRGTGGGREQYF
clone size: many
J gene: TRBJ2-7
V gene: TRBV6-1
D gene: TRBD1

CDR3 DNA: TGTGCCAGCTCACCATCAGGGGCAAACACTGAAGCTTTCTTT
CDR3 protein: CASSPSGANTEAFF
clone size: NA
J gene: TRBJ1-1
V gene: TRBV18
D gene: NA

CDR3 DNA: TGTGCCAGCAGCCCCCCCGGGACTAGCGTCGAGCAGTACTTC
CDR3 protein: CASSPPGTSVEQYF
clone size: medium-sized
J gene: TRBJ2-7
V gene: TRBV7-9
D gene: TRBD2

CDR3 DNA: NA
CDR3 protein: CISVPEAPGLENTGELFF
clone size: once
J gene: TRBJ1-1
V gene: TRBV7-5
D gene: NA

CDR3 DNA: TGTGCCATCAGTAAATCGGGACAGATCAATCAGCCCCAGCATTTT
CDR3 protein: CAISKSGQINQPQHF
clone size: NA
J gene: TRBJ1-5
V gene: TRBV10-3
D gene: TRBD1

CDR3 DNA: TGTGCCAGCAAGGCCGGGGGTTCCTCCTACGAGCAGTACTTC
CDR3 protein: CASKAGGSSYEQYF
clone size: many
J gene: TRBJ2-7
V gene: TRBV6-1
D gene: NA

CDR3 DNA: TGTGCCAGCAGCTTGGTGACTAGCGGGAGAAACGAGCAGTACTTC
CDR3 protein: CASSLVTSGRNEQYF
clone size: NA
J gene: TRBJ2-7
V gene: TRBV5-3
D gene: TRBD2

CDR3 DNA: TGTGCCAGCAGCGGGGGGGGGCCTGACTATGGCTACACCTTC
CDR3 protein: CASSGGGPDYGYTF
clone size: few
J gene: TRBJ1-2
V gene: TRBV6-2/TRBV6-3
D gene: NA

CDR3 DNA: TGTGCCAGCAGCTTAGCAGAGGAATACGAGCAGTACTTC
CDR3 protein: CASSLAEEYEQYF
clone size: medium-sized
J gene: TRBJ2-7
V gene: TRBV7-8
D gene: NA

CDR3 DNA: TGCGCCAGCAGCTTGGGAGGGACTAGCGGGAGAAATGAGCAGTTCTTC
CDR3 protein: CASSLGGTSGRNEQFF
clone size: few
J gene: TRBJ2-1
V gene: TRBV5-4
D gene: TRBD2

CDR3 DNA: TGTGCCAGCAGTGCCGGACAGGGGACCCACGAGCAGTACTTC
CDR3 protein: CASSAGQGTHEQYF
clone size: NA
J gene: TRBJ2-7
V gene: TRBV27
D gene: TRBD1

CDR3 DNA: TGTGCCACCTCGGACCCACGAGGGGGAAGCAATCAGCCCCAGCATTTT
CDR3 protein: CATSDPRGGSNQPQHF
clone size: many
J gene: TRBJ1-5
V gene: TRBV6-1
D gene: NA

CDR3 DNA: TGTGCCAGCAGCCACGGGAACCTAGCGGGAGAGTACTACGAGCAGTACTTC
CDR3 protein: CASSHGNLAGEYYEQYF
clone size: many
J gene: TRBJ2-7
V gene: TRBV11-1
D gene: TRBD2

CDR3 DNA: TGTGCCAGCAGCTCCGTAGGACTAGCGGAGGCCGGCTCCTACAATGAGCAGTACTTC
CDR3 protein: CASSSVGLAEAGSYNEQYF
clone size: few
J gene: TRBJ2-4
V gene: TRBV11-2
D gene: TRBD2

CDR3 DNA: TGTGCCAGCAGTTACGCAGGACGGTCCTTCTATGGCTACACCTTC
CDR3 protein: CASSYAGRSFYGYTF
clone size: many
J gene: TRBJ1-2
V gene: TRBV6-6
D gene: NA

CDR3 DNA: TGTGCCAGTAGTATTTGGGGCAGCGACACTGAAGCTTTCTTT
CDR3 protein: CASSIWGSDTEAFF
clone size: few
J gene: TRBJ1-1
V gene: TRBV19
D gene: NA

CDR3 DNA: TGTGCCAGCACCCGACCCACAGGGGGCTTTGGCTACACCTTC
CDR3 protein: CASTRPTGGFGYTF
clone size: many
J gene: TRBJ1-2
V gene: TRBV6-1
D gene: TRBD1

CDR3 DNA: TGTGCCAGCAGTTCCTCGACTAGCGGGAAGGTTGAGCAGTTCTTC
CDR3 protein: CASSSSTSGKVEQFF
clone size: many
J gene: TRBJ2-1
V gene: TRBV27
D gene: TRBD2

CDR3 DNA: TGTGCCAGCAGCTTAACGGGCGGGACAGGGGTATCAGCTTTCTTT
CDR3 protein: CASSLTGGTGVSAFF
clone size: many
J gene: TRBJ1-1
V gene: TRBV7-3
D gene: TRBD1

CDR3 DNA: TGTGCCAGCAGTGGCTTGGGACTAGCGGGAGACGCCCAGTACTTC
CDR3 protein: CASSGLGLAGDAQYF
clone size: many
J gene: TRBJ2-4
V gene: TRBV27
D gene: TRBD2

CDR3 DNA: TGTGCCAGCAGCTACACAAGCGGGACCTACAATGAGCAGTTCTTC
CDR3 protein: CASSYTSGTYNEQFF
clone size: many
J gene: TRBJ2-1
V gene: TRBV11-2
D gene: TRBD2

CDR3 DNA: TGTGCCAGCAGCTCACCGGGACAGGGTCTAAATGAGCAGTTCTTC
CDR3 protein: CASSSPGQGLNEQFF
clone size: NA
J gene: TRBJ2-1
V gene: TRBV7-4
D gene: TRBD1

CDR3 DNA: TGTGCCAGCAGCCCGCCGGGAATTAGCGGGAGGGCCTACAATGAGCAGTTCTTC
CDR3 protein: CASSPPGISGRAYNEQFF
clone size: NA
J gene: TRBJ2-1
V gene: TRBV7-2
D gene: TRBD2

CDR3 DNA: TGCGCCAGCAGCTTTCTAACTAGCGGATACAATGAGCAGTTCTTC
CDR3 protein: CASSFLTSGYNEQFF
clone size: many
J gene: TRBJ2-1
V gene: TRBV5-1
D gene: TRBD2

CDR3 DNA: TGTGCCATCGAGGAGGGACTAGCGAGGCATGAGCAGTTCTTC
CDR3 protein: CAIEEGLARHEQFF
clone size: NA
J gene: TRBJ2-1
V gene: TRBV11-2
D gene: TRBD2

CDR3 DNA: TGTGCCAGCAGCTCCCTAGGGGCCGGTAACTATGGCTACACCTTC
CDR3 protein: CASSSLGAGNYGYTF
clone size: NA
J gene: TRBJ1-2
V gene: TRBV7-6
D gene: NA

CDR3 DNA: TGCGCCAGCAGCTCGGACCTGACAGGGACTAATGAAAAACTGTTTTTT
CDR3 protein: CASSSDLTGTNEKLFF
clone size: NA
J gene: TRBJ1-4
V gene: TRBV5-1
D gene: TRBD1

CDR3 DNA: TGTGCCAGCAGCTTCGCTATTTGGAATTCACCCCTCCACTTC
CDR3 protein: CASSFAIWNSPLHF
clone size: NA
J gene: TRBJ2-3
V gene: TRBV7-2
D gene: NA

CDR3 DNA: TGTGCCAGCAGTCCTTTTGGGGGGGGAATAAAGACCCAGTACTTC
CDR3 protein: CASSPFGGGIKTQYF
clone size: many
J gene: TRBJ2-5
V gene: TRBV6-1
D gene: TRBD2

CDR3 DNA: TGTGCCAGCAGCCACCCCGGTGGGGCCAATGAGCAGTTCTTC
CDR3 protein: CASSHPGGANEQFF
clone size: many
J gene: TRBJ2-1
V gene: TRBV14
D gene: NA

CDR3 DNA: TGTGCCAGCAGTTACTCGATACTAGGGACAGGGGCTCTACAGTTGGGCAATGAGCAGTTCTTC
CDR3 protein: CASSYSILGTGALQLGNEQFF
clone size: NA
J gene: TRBJ2-1
V gene: TRBV6-6
D gene: TRBD1

CDR3 DNA: TGTGCCAGCTCACCACCCGGACAATATTACTACAATGAGCAGTTCTTC
CDR3 protein: CASSPPGQYYYNEQFF
clone size: NA
J gene: TRBJ2-1
V gene: TRBV18
D gene: NA

CDR3 DNA: TGTGCCAGCAGCTTTTCTGGGCAAGAGACCCAGTTCTTC
CDR3 protein: CASSFSGQETQFF
clone size: NA
J gene: TRBJ2-1
V gene: TRBV7-8
D gene: NA

CDR3 DNA: TGTGCCAGTAGGGTTCAGGACAACTATGGCTACACCTTC
CDR3 protein: CASRVQDNYGYTF
clone size: few
J gene: TRBJ1-2
V gene: TRBV19
D gene: NA

CDR3 DNA: TGTGCCAGCAGTGAAGTGTTCGGTGAAGCTTTCTTT
CDR3 protein: CASSEVFGEAFF
clone size: many
J gene: TRBJ1-1
V gene: TRBV6-1
D gene: NA

CDR3 DNA: TGTGCCAGCAGCCACACTGATACAGGGAACTATGGCTACACCTTC
CDR3 protein: CASSHTDTGNYGYTF
clone size: medium-sized
J gene: TRBJ1-2
V gene: TRBV7-9
D gene: NA